This T cell receptor beta chain originates from a study of shared clonotypes between healthy human individuals. Positively selected for CCR7, the CD45RO-negative cells used as naive CD8 cells excluded terminally differentiated effector memory CD45RA+ cells. The method was immunoSEQ multiplex PCR; TCRdb's version includes in-frame clones alone and lacks a portion of them. The repertoire holds 2 million to 2.5 million clones, around 93% seen once, with under 2% in the top ten. What was sequenced was naive CD8+ T cells from PBMCs. The TCR sequence derives from a man aged 18 to 29 in good health. Some clones in this sample may be carry-over from other donors' samples.

CDR3 residues: CASSLDAGGVGYTF. The CDR3 coding sequence is TGTGCCAGCAGTTTAGACGCCGGGGGCGTCGGCTACACCTTC. The rearrangement links TRBV27 to TRBJ1-2, with a tentative D call TRBD1 (6 bases). The V and J ends lost 2 bases and 8 bases respectively, with 15 bases between them. The CDR3 runs 14 residues. Germline loops: CDR1 MNHEY, CDR2 SMNVEV (reference sequence).